The present TCR beta chain was sequenced within a study of regulatory T cells in long-lasting Graves disease. General study results and limits: Peripheral blood was the sole material, not thyroid tissue.

Investigators prepared the TCR beta libraries by applying iRepertoire HTBI primers and Arm-PCR of CDR3 regions. TCRdb reprocessed the multiplex PCR reads via MiXCR and lists one record per CDR3 protein. This repertoire shows about 540,000 distinct CDR3 sequences, about 14% found once; its top ten account for roughly 10%. Details on this clonotype: Its antigen is unidentified. A much more abundant neighbour one base away suggests this may be a read error.

This CDR3 is built from 16 residues. CDR1 is MNHEY, CDR2 SMNVEV, per germline (reference sequence). Trimming cost V 7 bases and J 3 bases; bases outside gene matches: 12. Time point denoted: newly diagnosed GD, antithyroid drugs for less than 3 months. Construction of the TCR library relied on RNA isolated from PBMCs. This sample was also put to use in a study of T cells in Graves' hyperthyroidism and ophthalmopathy. That work adds: Graves' hyperthyroidism without ophthalmopathy progression within 18 months was termed stable. Blood samples included most of the expanded thyroid clonotypes exceeding 0.001.

Sequencing was performed on peripheral blood mononuclear cells (PBMCs), taken at new diagnosis, from a patient treated with antithyroid drugs. The V call is TRBV27, the J call TRBJ2-1; 7 bases match TRBD2. This sequence was found in a man aged 25-40 years with Graves disease. CDR3 sequence reads: CASKREDGIFYNEQFF. The CDR3, as DNA: TGTGCCAGCAAACGGGAGGATGGGATATTCTACAATGAGCAGTTCTTC.